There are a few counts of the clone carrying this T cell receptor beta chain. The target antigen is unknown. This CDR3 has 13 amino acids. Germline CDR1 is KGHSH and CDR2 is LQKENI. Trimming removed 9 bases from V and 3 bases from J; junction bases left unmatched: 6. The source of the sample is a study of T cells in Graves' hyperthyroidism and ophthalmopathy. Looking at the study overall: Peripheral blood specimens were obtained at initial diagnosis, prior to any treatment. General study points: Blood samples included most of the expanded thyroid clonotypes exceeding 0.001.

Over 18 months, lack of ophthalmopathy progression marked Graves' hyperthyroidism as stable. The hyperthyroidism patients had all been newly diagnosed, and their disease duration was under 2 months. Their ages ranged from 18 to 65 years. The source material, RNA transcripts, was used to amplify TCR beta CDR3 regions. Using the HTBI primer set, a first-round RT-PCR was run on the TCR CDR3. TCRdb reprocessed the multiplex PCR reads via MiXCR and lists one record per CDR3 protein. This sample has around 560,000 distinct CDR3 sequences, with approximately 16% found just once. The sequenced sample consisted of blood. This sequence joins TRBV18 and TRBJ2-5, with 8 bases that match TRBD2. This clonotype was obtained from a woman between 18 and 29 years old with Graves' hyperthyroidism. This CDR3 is CASRGGGEETQYF. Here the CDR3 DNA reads TGTGCCAGTCGGGGGGGAGGAGAAGAGACCCAGTACTTC.